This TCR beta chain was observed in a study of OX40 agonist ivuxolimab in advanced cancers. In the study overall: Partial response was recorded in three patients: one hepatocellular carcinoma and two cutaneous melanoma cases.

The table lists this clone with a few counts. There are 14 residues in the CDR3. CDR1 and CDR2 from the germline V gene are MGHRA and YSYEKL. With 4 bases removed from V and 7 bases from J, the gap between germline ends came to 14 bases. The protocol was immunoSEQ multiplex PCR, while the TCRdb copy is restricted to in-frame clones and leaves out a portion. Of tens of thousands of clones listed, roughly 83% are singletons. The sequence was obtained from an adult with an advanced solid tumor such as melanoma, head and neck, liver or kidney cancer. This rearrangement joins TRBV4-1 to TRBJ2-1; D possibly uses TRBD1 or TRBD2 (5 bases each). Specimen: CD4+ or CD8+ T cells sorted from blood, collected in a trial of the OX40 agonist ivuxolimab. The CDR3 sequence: CASSLVGESNEQFF. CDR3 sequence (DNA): TGCGCCAGCAGCCTCGTAGGGGAGTCGAATGAGCAGTTCTTC.